This T cell receptor (beta chain) was identified in a study of cytomegalovirus exposure and HLA in healthy donors. Overall study: HLA-typed donors were the source of about 90 million unique TCRs held in an early data release. Broader study findings: What a later analysis showed was that several of the most significant clusters appeared linked to common viral pathogens. Among the CMV-associated chains, a few were confirmed in vitro as specific for CMV antigens. A classifier reportedly called cytomegalovirus status with high sensitivity and specificity.

Concerning this clone itself: Its specificity is unknown.

Per germline, CDR1 SGHAT and CDR2 FQNNGV. J was trimmed by 14 bases and V by 5 bases; bases with no gene match: 9. The CDR3 has 13 residues. PCR employed 60 Vbeta and 13 Jbeta primers. This table comes from immunoSEQ multiplex PCR, and its TCRdb copy is limited to in-frame clones, with some not included. The data show hundreds of thousands of clones, with approximately 79% seen just once and around 1.8% held by the top ten. The receptor was derived from a man aged 18 to 30 in good health and CMV-seronegative. The J gene is TRBJ1-6, the V gene TRBV11-2; 7 bases agree with TRBD1. Sequencing was carried out using PBMCs. CDR3 nucleotide sequence: TGTGCCAGCAGCCCAGGGACAGCCCGGACCCTCCACTTT. Protein: CASSPGTARTLHF.